The rows below give T cell receptor beta chains drawn from one sample of a study of vaccination and CD4 T cells after COVID-19. Their antigens are not known. TCRdb re-derived calls from the PCR reads in MiXCR, one entry per CDR3 protein. Of under 20,000 distinct CDR3 sequences listed, approximately 45% were seen once; the top ten hold 4.5% to 7%. This specimen consisted of CD4+ T cells from blood, cultured in vitro, obtained before SARS-CoV-2 vaccination. The receptors were sampled from a human donor who had recovered from COVID-19. Both conserved end residues are part of each CDR3. D genes are given only for firm matches.

>TRBV6-1|TRBJ2-5|TRBD2
CASHQLRAGGGLQTQYF
>TRBV15|TRBJ2-3|NA
CATSRGGDGHTQYF
>TRBV19|TRBJ1-2|NA
CASSIGTVLRYGYTF
>TRBV6-1|TRBJ2-7|TRBD2
CASSPEREAELYEQYF
>TRBV6-2/TRBV6-3|TRBJ1-5|NA
CASSYSGAGTASNQPQHF
>TRBV19|TRBJ1-1|NA
CASSIRGDMNTEAFF
>TRBV7-2|TRBJ2-7|NA
CASSLDPRVNEQYF
>TRBV11-3|TRBJ1-6|NA
CASSLMPAESPLHF
>TRBV7-2|TRBJ1-1|TRBD1
CASSLLVQGARTEAFF
>TRBV7-9|TRBJ2-1|TRBD2
CASTHSGGSYNEQFF
>TRBV7-9|TRBJ1-1|TRBD1
CASSLRTGGANTEAFF
>TRBV10-2|TRBJ1-2|TRBD1
CASGGWTGGADGYTF
>TRBV6-1|TRBJ1-5|NA
CASRTGFMGGGAGNQPQHF
>TRBV7-2|TRBJ1-1|NA
CASSLALGSNTEAFF
>TRBV7-9|TRBJ1-3|NA
CASSFAGPGNTIYF
>TRBV6-1|TRBJ2-3|NA
CASSQETSKHTQYF
>TRBV28|TRBJ1-3|NA
CASIPGGRHTIYF
>TRBV7-2|TRBJ2-2|TRBD2
CASSLVGGGRNTGELFF
>TRBV20-1|TRBJ1-5|TRBD1
CSARTGGTNQPQHF
>TRBV7-2|TRBJ1-1|NA
CASSPSGGPGTEAFF
>TRBV10-3|TRBJ2-1|TRBD2
CAIRGTSGEHEQFF
>TRBV7-2|TRBJ1-1|TRBD1
CASSFGTARNTEAFF
>TRBV28|TRBJ1-4|NA
CASSTGNEKLFF
>TRBV24-1|TRBJ2-3|TRBD1
CATMGRGPSTDTQYF
>TRBV4-1|TRBJ2-1|TRBD1
CASSQEWTGGIYNEQFF
>TRBV7-2|TRBJ2-3|NA
CASSLGDISTDTQYF
>TRBV10-3|TRBJ2-2|NA
CAIRPRRDDGELFF
>TRBV14|TRBJ2-3|NA
CASSQGATQYF
>TRBV6-1|TRBJ1-1|NA
CASSQDPIQTMAFF
>TRBV19|TRBJ2-1|TRBD2
CASIDLAGGYNEQFF
>TRBV27|TRBJ2-7|TRBD1
CASSFSTGGIGEQYF
>TRBV25-1|TRBJ1-3|TRBD1
CASSGQGASGNTIYF
>TRBV27|TRBJ1-2|NA
CASSSADRPNYGYTF
>TRBV7-2|TRBJ1-6|NA
CASSLHAIGGNSPLHF
>TRBV20-1|TRBJ2-1|TRBD2
CAINFERGVRSRNEQFF
>TRBV20-1|TRBJ2-5|TRBD2
CSASPWREVRTQYF
>TRBV6-4|TRBJ2-7|TRBD2
CASRTSGRTPYEQYF
>TRBV7-8|TRBJ2-7|NA
CASSLGLAYEQYF
>TRBV7-2|TRBJ2-3|NA
CASSLERPPGADTQYF
>TRBV2|TRBJ2-7|NA
CASSGSRSSYEQYF
>TRBV6-2/TRBV6-3|TRBJ2-3|TRBD2
CASSFSGGSFPTDTQYF
>TRBV10-3|TRBJ1-1|TRBD1
CAISGQGQVGTEAFF
>TRBV6-2/TRBV6-3|TRBJ1-2|NA
CASSYSADYGYTF
>TRBV20-1|TRBJ2-7|TRBD1
CSAIGTGFYEQYF
>TRBV20-1|TRBJ1-4|NA
CSARDSGFNEKLFF
>TRBV24-1|TRBJ1-1|NA
CATRSGAEAFF
>TRBV7-8|TRBJ2-6|NA
CASSLGERLGSGANVLTF
>TRBV11-3|TRBJ1-2|NA
CASSRRSGYGYTF
>TRBV10-3|TRBJ2-5|TRBD2
CAISDSGGTKETQYF
>TRBV6-2/TRBV6-3|TRBJ2-7|NA
CASSSRRATQTYEQYF
>TRBV10-3|NA|TRBD1
CAINRDREDEQYF
>TRBV5-5|TRBJ2-5|TRBD2
CASSWEVAGAGETQYF
>TRBV6-2/TRBV6-3|TRBJ1-1|NA
CASSYVVGRGLMNTEAFF
>TRBV11-3|TRBJ1-1|NA
CASSRRVSGRTEAFF
>TRBV6-1|TRBJ1-1|NA
CASIAVGDWGEAFF